The T cell receptor (beta chain) described here comes from a study of CD8+ T cells in alopecia areata. Study outcomes and limitations: With one nonresponder, baseline CD8+ expansion's link to response remains uncertain.

After isolation, RNA underwent reverse transcription to generate cDNA as the sequencing template. TCRdb's copy holds only in-frame clones and misses some; the assay was immunoSEQ multiplex PCR. The sample has roughly 110,000 clones; 84% are singletons. The sample's treatment: oral pan-JAK inhibitor, 5-10 mg twice daily. Sampling of alopecia areata patients yielded lesional scalp punch biopsies as well as peripheral blood. The authors sorted CD4+ and CD8+ T cells from PBMCs. As concerns this clone: The antigen is unknown.

The sequence was obtained from a human donor with alopecia areata. Sequenced material: CD8+ T cells sorted from blood, taken at week 24, from a patient treated with tofacitinib.

Here the CDR3 reads CASSLAGELFF. CDR3 in DNA: TGTGCCAGCAGCTTGGCAGGGGAGCTGTTTTTT. The chain links TRBV5-4 to TRBJ2-2; D is unresolved. The CDR3 has 11 amino acids. From germline, CDR1 is SGHNT and CDR2 YYREEE (reference sequence). V lost 0 bases to trimming and J lost 8 bases, with 2 bases between them.